Listed below are T cell receptor beta chains from one sample, sequenced in a study of TIL therapy for anti-PD-1-resistant metastatic lung cancer. Sequenced by immunoSEQ multiplex PCR; TCRdb stores in-frame clones only, minus some. Found here are tens of thousands of clones, 65% to 80% of them singletons; the top ten hold more than 4.5%. The specimen comprised blood, sampled at baseline. The source is a woman between 30 and 80 years old with non-small cell lung cancer. CDR3s include the opening cysteine and the closing phenylalanine or tryptophan. A D gene is named only where the DNA matches it firmly. Clone size is not always given. Where it is, it says once, few, many or a class for expanded clones.

v_gene	abundance	j_gene	d_gene	CDR3nt	CDR3aa
TRBV27	.	TRBJ1-1	TRBD1	TGTGCCAGCAGTCCGTGGACAGGGTCAATTGAAGCTTTCTTT	CASSPWTGSIEAFF
TRBV19	.	TRBJ2-1	.	TGTGCCGCGTCGGGAGCCTGGGGGACCTACAATGAGCAGTTCTTC	CAASGAWGTYNEQFF
TRBV27	.	TRBJ2-2	.	TGTGCCAGCAGTACTTACAGGTGGGGCACCGGGGAGCTGTTTTTT	CASSTYRWGTGELFF
TRBV10-3	once	TRBJ2-3	TRBD2	TGTGCCATCAGGCAGGGACTAGCGGACCCGTTTGAGTATTTT	CAIRQGLADPFEYF
TRBV11-2	.	TRBJ2-1	.	TGTGCCAGCAGCTTGGGGGGGCGGGAAAACAATGAGCAGTTCTTC	CASSLGGRENNEQFF
TRBV28	once	TRBJ2-1	.	TGTGCCAGCAGTCTCGTCGGGACGGCTTATTTGGGCTCCTACAATGAGCAGTTCTTC	CASSLVGTAYLGSYNEQFF
TRBV4-1	once	TRBJ1-2	TRBD1	TGCGCCAGCAGCCATTTGGGCCGTACAGGGGGCGAGGGCTCTGGCTACACCTTC	CASSHLGRTGGEGSGYTF
TRBV7-8	medium-sized	TRBJ2-3	TRBD2	TGTGCCACCCGGGGGGGCCAAGATACGCAGTATTTT	CATRGGQDTQYF
TRBV19	.	TRBJ2-2	TRBD1	TGTGCCAGCTTAAGGGGGCAGGACACCGGGGAGCTGTTTTTT	CASLRGQDTGELFF
TRBV4-3	.	TRBJ1-4	.	TGCGCCAGCAGCCACAGAATCGGGACGAGGCAGGAAAAACTGTTTTTT	CASSHRIGTRQEKLFF
TRBV5-6	few	TRBJ2-2	.	TGTGCCAGCAGCTGGGCAGGAGAACGAGTCACGAACACCGGGGAGCTGTTTTTT	CASSWAGERVTNTGELFF
TRBV18	.	TRBJ2-7	TRBD2	TGTGCCAGCTCACCATTCCGGGAGGCCCACGAGCAGTACTTC	CASSPFREAHEQYF
TRBV6-1	.	TRBJ2-6	.	TGTGCCAGCAGTGTGGTCTCTGGGGCCAACGTCCTGACTTTC	CASSVVSGANVLTF
TRBV30	.	TRBJ1-6	.	TGTGCCTGGAGTCAGTCGGGGTTGGGGGCTAATTTTGGTTCACCCCTCCACTTT	CAWSQSGLGANFGSPLHF
TRBV28	.	TRBJ2-1	.	TGTGCCAGCAGTGAGCTGAGCTCCTACAATGAGCAGTTCTTC	CASSELSSYNEQFF
TRBV5-1	.	TRBJ2-1	TRBD2	TGCGCCAGCAGCTTGATGCTAGCGGGAGGGAACAATGAGCAGTTCTTC	CASSLMLAGGNNEQFF
TRBV18	few	TRBJ1-2	TRBD1	TGTGCCAGCTCACCACCGGGACAGCAAACTAACTATGGCTACACCTTC	CASSPPGQQTNYGYTF
TRBV28	.	TRBJ2-7	.	TGTGCCAGCAGTTTTGAGGGTAGCTCCTACGAGCAGTACTTC	CASSFEGSSYEQYF
TRBV13	.	TRBJ1-2	TRBD1	TGTGCCAGCAGCCTTTCCGACAGGGGGTTCGGCTACACCTTC	CASSLSDRGFGYTF
TRBV11-2	.	TRBJ2-5	.	TGTGCCGGTTCCCGGGGGCCGGGTCTTTACCAAGAGACCCAGTACTTC	CAGSRGPGLYQETQYF
TRBV2	few	TRBJ1-5	.	TGTGCCAGCACGGGATGGAGCAATCAGCCCCAGCATTTT	CASTGWSNQPQHF
TRBV5-1	.	TRBJ1-1	.	TGCGCCAGCAGCTTGTCAGACATGAACACTGAAGCTTTCTTT	CASSLSDMNTEAFF
TRBV15	.	TRBJ2-7	TRBD1	TGTGCCACCAGCCACGGGACAGGGGGTTGGAACGAGCAGTACTTC	CATSHGTGGWNEQYF
TRBV30	few	TRBJ1-6	.	TGTGCCTGGAGTTCTCAGGACCTCCGAGGATCCCTCCACTTT	CAWSSQDLRGSLHF
TRBV20-1	.	TRBJ2-5	.	TGCAGTGCTAGCGGCCAAGAGACCCAGTACTTC	CSASGQETQYF
TRBV27	.	TRBJ2-3	.	TGTGCCAGCAGTGCGCGGGGTACTCCCCCAGATACGCAGTATTTT	CASSARGTPPDTQYF
TRBV27	.	TRBJ1-5	.	TGTGCCAGCAGTTTAACCGACAGCCAGCCCCAGCATTTT	CASSLTDSQPQHF
TRBV6-4	.	TRBJ1-6	.	TGTGCCAGCAGTGCCTTCGAGGGATATAATTCACCCCTCCACTTT	CASSAFEGYNSPLHF
TRBV6-5	.	TRBJ2-5	.	TGTGCCAGCAGTAGGTCTGAGGAAGAGACCCAGTACTTC	CASSRSEEETQYF
TRBV5-1	.	TRBJ2-1	.	TGCGCCAGCAGCCAGATTGGGGGAGGCAATGAGCAGTTCTTC	CASSQIGGGNEQFF
TRBV2	.	TRBJ2-5	.	TGTGCCAGCAGCGAGGGGGGGGAGACCCAGTACTTC	CASSEGGETQYF
TRBV11-2	.	TRBJ2-2	TRBD1	TGTGCCAGCAGCTTAGATGAAAAAGGGGGCGTCTTCACCGGGGAGCTGTTTTTT	CASSLDEKGGVFTGELFF
TRBV7-9	few	TRBJ2-7	.	TGTGCCAGCAGCTTAGTGCTAGGGGATGGCGAGCAGTACTTC	CASSLVLGDGEQYF
TRBV10-3	.	TRBJ2-1	TRBD2	TGTGCCAGCAGTTACGAGGGACTAGCGGGGGGGTACCAGTTCTTC	CASSYEGLAGGYQFF
TRBV29-1	.	TRBJ2-7	.	TGCAGCGTTGAAGGTGGAGGGACCCAGAACTTC	CSVEGGGTQNF
TRBV30	few	TRBJ1-1	.	TGTGCCTGGAGTGATAGACGGACACGAGCTTTCTTT	CAWSDRRTRAFF
TRBV6-1	once	TRBJ2-2	.	TGTGCCAGCAGTGAACTAGTGCCCGGGGAGCTGTTTTTT	CASSELVPGELFF
TRBV4-2	.	TRBJ1-1	.	TGTGCCAGCAGCCAAGATCCGGGGTACGGTGAAGCTTTCTTT	CASSQDPGYGEAFF
TRBV2	.	TRBJ2-7	TRBD2	TGTGCCAGGGAGGTGGCGGGAGTAGGCAACGAGCAGTACTTC	CAREVAGVGNEQYF
TRBV7-2	few	TRBJ1-6	TRBD1	TGTGCCAGCAGTACGACAGGGGGTAATTCACCCCTCCACTTT	CASSTTGGNSPLHF
TRBV18	.	TRBJ1-1	.	TGTGCCAGCTCACCCAACAGGGATAACACTGAAGCTTTCTTT	CASSPNRDNTEAFF
TRBV29-1	.	TRBJ1-3	.	TGCAGCGGGGGGGGCGGTGGAAACACCATATATTTT	CSGGGGGNTIYF
TRBV13	.	TRBJ2-5	.	TGTGCCAGCAGCTTGGGACGACGGGGAACCCAGTACTTC	CASSLGRRGTQYF
TRBV5-1	few	TRBJ2-1	.	TGCGCCAGCAGCCTTCCAAGAACCTACAATGAGCAGTTCTTC	CASSLPRTYNEQFF
TRBV20-1	.	TRBJ2-7	.	TGCAGTGCTAGACGGGACTACGAGCAGTACTTC	CSARRDYEQYF
TRBV7-9	.	TRBJ2-1	TRBD2	TGTGCCAGCAGGGGGGGGACTAGCGGACATGAGAACTACAATGAGCAGTTCTTC	CASRGGTSGHENYNEQFF